The next 29 T cell receptor beta chains were all read from a single sample in a study of CXCR3-negative and CXCR3-positive naive CD8 T cells. Researchers prepared the TRB cDNA libraries using 5' RACE with UMI labels. TCRdb reprocessed the 5' RACE reads; each CDR3 protein has one entry and no DNA is given. The sample's table shows around 7,500 distinct CDR3 sequences. These receptors' antigens are unknown. Study-level results: CXCR3-positive naive cells carried more hydrophobic TRB CDR3s than CXCR3-negative naive cells did.

Sequencing was done on a sample of naive CXCR3+ CD8+ T cells from blood. Subset described: CD45RO-CCR7+CD27+CD95- naive CD8+ T cells expressing CXCR3 (TNR3+). The receptors derive from a human donor in good health. Some clones in this sample may be carry-over from other donors' samples.

The rearrangement joins TRBV27 to TRBJ1-2; the TRBD1 assignment by TCRdb is unverifiable without DNA. CDR1 and CDR2 (germline): MNHEY, SMNVEV (reference sequence). CDR3 length: 12 residues. The CDR3 protein is CASRGDAYGYTF.

Considering frequency, this clonotype is medium-sized (0.01 to 0.1%). The chain recombines TRBV29-1 with TRBJ1-2. CDR3 length equals 11 residues. The germline V gene encodes CDR1 SQVTM and CDR2 ANQGSEA. The CDR3 protein is CSVRTVYGYTF.

The chain couples TRBV7-9 to TRBJ1-3. The CDR3 runs 14 residues. The germline V gene encodes CDR1 SEHNR and CDR2 FQNEAQ (reference sequence). CDR3 sequence reads: CASSLALSGNTIYF.

This chain connects TRBV12-3 or TRBV12-4 to TRBJ2-5; the D call from TCRdb, TRBD2, cannot be confirmed without DNA. This CDR3 contains 13 residues. This chain's CDR3 is CASSPGLLETQYF.

The chain links TRBV20-1 to TRBJ2-4. The CDR3 sequence is 13 residues long. From germline, CDR1 is DFQATT and CDR2 SNEGSKA (reference sequence). The CDR3 reads CSASEEAKNIQYF.

The gene calls are TRBV7-3 and TRBJ2-5; TCRdb returns TRBD2, unconfirmable since there is no DNA. In germline, CDR1 is SGHTA, CDR2 FQGTGA. The CDR3 length is 16 residues. CDR3 region: CATAGLAGAEGETQYF.

This clonotype is classed as medium-sized by frequency. The chain is built from TRBV29-1 and TRBJ1-2; TCRdb returns TRBD1, unconfirmable since there is no DNA. Germline V CDR1 and CDR2: SQVTM, ANQGSEA. The CDR3 is made up of 13 amino acids. This chain's CDR3 is CSVEGQGLYGYTF.

The genes are TRBV5-1 and TRBJ2-7. CDR3 length equals 13 residues. From germline, CDR1 is SGHRS and CDR2 YFSETQ. CDR3 sequence reads: CASSLATADEQYF. Drawing the rest from reference TRBV5-1 and TRBJ2-7, the complete variable domain is KAGVTQTPRYLIKTRGQQVTLSCSPISGHRSVSWYQQTPGQGLQFLFEYFSETQRNKGNFPGRFSGRQFSNSRSEMNVSTLELGDSALYLCASSLATADEQYFGPGTRLTVT.

The gene calls are TRBV2 and TRBJ2-7; TCRdb's assignment of TRBD1 cannot be checked, as there is no DNA. Germline V gene sequence: CDR1 SNHLY, CDR2 FYNNEI. The CDR3 has 15 residues. The CDR3 here is CASSEFRDRTYEQYF.

Its frequency marks this clonotype as medium-sized. This chain's CDR3 is CASSYSSGRGSPLHF. The chain couples TRBV6-5 to TRBJ1-6; TCRdb names TRBD1, which stays unverified in the absence of DNA. This CDR3 spans 15 amino acids. CDR1 is MNHEY, CDR2 SVGAGI, per germline.

By frequency, this clonotype is medium-sized. The CDR3 region is CASSPFYPSRETQYF. The chain uses TRBV28 and TRBJ2-5; the D call of TRBD2 rests on TCRdb alone, since no DNA is present to check it. From germline, CDR1 is MDHEN and CDR2 SYDVKM. The CDR3 runs to 15 residues. Variable domain in full (rest from reference TRBV28 and TRBJ2-5): DVKVTQSSRYLVKRTGEKVFLECVQDMDHENMFWYRQDPGLGLRLIYFSYDVKMKEKGDIPEGYSVSREKKERFSLILESASTNQTSMYLCASSPFYPSRETQYFGPGTRLLVL.

This clonotype shows up as medium-sized (0.01 to 0.1%) by frequency. The chain carries TRBV29-1 and TRBJ1-2. This CDR3 is built from 13 residues. CDR1 and CDR2 from the germline V gene are SQVTM and ANQGSEA. The CDR3 spells CSVDAGYNYGYTF.

The chain has TRBV6-2 or TRBV6-3 and TRBJ2-7; without DNA, the TCRdb call of TRBD1 cannot be checked. The CDR3 extends over 12 amino acids. Germline CDR1 and CDR2: MNHEY and SVGEGT. The CDR3 sequence: CASNGGGYEQYF.

The V call is TRBV15, the J call TRBJ2-5; TCRdb proposes TRBD1, but this gene call is untestable without DNA. The CDR3 is 14 amino acids. The V gene's germline CDR1 is LNHNV and CDR2 YYDKDF (reference sequence). This chain's CDR3 is CATSQTGGTGTQYF.

The chain combines TRBV5-6 with TRBJ2-7. CDR1 is SGHDT, CDR2 YYEEEE, per germline. The CDR3 loop spans 15 amino acids. The CDR3 spells CASSLGVGGAYEQYF.

The V gene is TRBV6-5, the J gene TRBJ2-1; TCRdb outputs TRBD2, but without DNA this stays unchecked. The germline CDR1 and CDR2 sequences are MNHEY and SVGAGI. The CDR3 runs 17 residues. CDR3 loop: CASSQGLAGGPFNEQFF.

This clonotype is medium-sized (0.01 to 0.1%) by frequency. This chain connects TRBV29-1 to TRBJ2-3; TCRdb names TRBD2, which stays unverified in the absence of DNA. The germline gives CDR1 SQVTM, CDR2 ANQGSEA. This CDR3 has 15 amino acids. CDR3 amino acids: CSVSPAASGTDTQYF.

According to its frequency, this clonotype is medium-sized (0.01 to 0.1%). The J gene is TRBJ2-7, the V gene TRBV5-1; the D gene TCRdb calls, TRBD1, cannot be checked with no DNA. The CDR3 totals 13 residues. In germline, CDR1 is SGHRS, CDR2 YFSETQ. This CDR3 reads CASSSGQGYEQYF.

The genes are TRBV20-1 and TRBJ2-7; TCRdb's D call, TRBD1, is unchecked because there is no DNA. The CDR3 has 17 residues. CDR1 is DFQATT and CDR2 is SNEGSKA in the germline V gene (reference sequence). The CDR3 loop reads CSARHPPLGSVAYEQYF.

CDR3 amino acids: CSGERAGGGETQYF. The chain recombines TRBV29-1 with TRBJ2-5; TCRdb outputs TRBD2, but without DNA this stays unchecked. The CDR3 has 14 residues. Per the germline V gene, CDR1 is SQVTM and CDR2 is ANQGSEA.

This clonotype is deemed medium-sized by its frequency. The gene calls are TRBV6-6 and TRBJ2-1; TCRdb picks TRBD1, but there is no DNA to check that call. The CDR3 covers 14 residues. Germline CDR1 and CDR2: MNHNY and SVGAGI (reference sequence). CDR3: CASSNSGTGVGQFF.

The CDR3 region is CASSFGGRGETQYF. The chain employs TRBV5-5 and TRBJ2-5; TCRdb reports TRBD2, a call that lacks DNA to check it against. Germline CDR1 is SGHKS and CDR2 is YYEKEE (reference sequence). The CDR3 sequence is 14 residues long.

This rearrangement joins TRBV28 to TRBJ2-7; TCRdb calls TRBD2, which cannot be checked without DNA. This CDR3 has 13 residues. CDR1 is MDHEN and CDR2 is SYDVKM in the germline V gene. CDR3 residues: CASGPWTSYEQYF.

The rearrangement joins TRBV7-9 to TRBJ2-1; TCRdb's D gene call, TRBD1, goes unchecked for lack of DNA. CDR3 length: 16 amino acids. CDR1 SEHNR and CDR2 FQNEAQ come from the germline V gene (reference sequence). The CDR3 region is CASSSSGGPSYNEQFF.

The rearrangement uses TRBV11-3 and TRBJ1-1; the D call from TCRdb, TRBD1, cannot be confirmed without DNA. The CDR3 runs to 15 residues. In germline, CDR1 is SGHNT, CDR2 YENEEA. CDR3 region: CASSLPGQGRTEAFF.

Its frequency marks this clonotype as medium-sized. The V and J genes are TRBV29-1 and TRBJ2-7; TCRdb lists TRBD1, though no DNA is available to test this call. The CDR3 sequence is 12 residues long. Germline V gene data show CDR1 as SQVTM and CDR2 as ANQGSEA. This chain's CDR3 is CSVEGQGYEQYF.

The chain carries TRBV29-1 and TRBJ2-2. Germline assignment: CDR1 SQVTM and CDR2 ANQGSEA. The CDR3 totals 12 residues. The CDR3: CSVYGAGELFFF.

Measured by frequency, this clonotype is medium-sized. The chain combines TRBV5-1 with TRBJ2-7; TCRdb's D call of TRBD2 is untestable without DNA. The CDR3 extends over 14 amino acids. In germline, CDR1 is SGHRS, CDR2 YFSETQ. CDR3: CASSLLGGGYEQYF.

Judged by frequency, this clonotype is medium-sized. This chain links TRBV5-1 with TRBJ2-7; TCRdb's D call, TRBD2, is unchecked because there is no DNA. CDR3 length: 15 residues. The V gene's germline CDR1 is SGHRS and CDR2 YFSETQ. The CDR3 reads CASSLETSRVNEQYF.